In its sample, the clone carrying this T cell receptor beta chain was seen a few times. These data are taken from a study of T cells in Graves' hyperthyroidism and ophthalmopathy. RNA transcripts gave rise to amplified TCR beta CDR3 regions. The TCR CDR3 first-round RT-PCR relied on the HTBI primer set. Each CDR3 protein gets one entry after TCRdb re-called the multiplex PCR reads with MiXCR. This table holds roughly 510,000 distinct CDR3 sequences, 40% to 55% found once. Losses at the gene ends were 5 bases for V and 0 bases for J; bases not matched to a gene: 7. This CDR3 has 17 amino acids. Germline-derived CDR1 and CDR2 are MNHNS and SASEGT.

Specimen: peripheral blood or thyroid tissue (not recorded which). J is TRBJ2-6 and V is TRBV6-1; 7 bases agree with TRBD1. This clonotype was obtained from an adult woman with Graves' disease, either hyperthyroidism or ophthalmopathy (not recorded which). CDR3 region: CASSRPGQISGANVLTF. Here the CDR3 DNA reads TGTGCCAGCAGTCGACCGGGACAGATCTCTGGGGCCAACGTCCTGACTTTC.